This TCR beta chain was retrieved from a study of blood T cell repertoires in COVID-19. Study-wide context: T cells, B-cell-depleted T cells, or PBMCs supplied cDNA or gDNA.

Germline V lookup: CDR1 MGHRA, CDR2 YSYEKL. Trimming cost V 3 bases and J 4 bases, with 19 bases left between them. The CDR3 consists of 17 residues. The authors' processing: It was from reference gene primer amplification that nucleated cell counts were estimated. Some clones are missing from TCRdb's copy, which holds only in-frame ones; the method was immunoSEQ multiplex PCR. That table supplies the V and J calls and clone size; D and trimming were determined from the DNA. In the table there are roughly 100,000 clones, about 88% of which are singletons. This clone was seen only once. The gene calls are TRBV4-1 and TRBJ1-3; D ambiguous. Source material: peripheral blood. This TCR was sampled from a human donor in a cohort sampled during active COVID-19. The CDR3 loop is CASSQDRHTGAGNTIYF. The CDR3 DNA is TGCGCCAGCAGCCAGGATAGGCATACGGGAGCGGGAAACACCATATATTTT.